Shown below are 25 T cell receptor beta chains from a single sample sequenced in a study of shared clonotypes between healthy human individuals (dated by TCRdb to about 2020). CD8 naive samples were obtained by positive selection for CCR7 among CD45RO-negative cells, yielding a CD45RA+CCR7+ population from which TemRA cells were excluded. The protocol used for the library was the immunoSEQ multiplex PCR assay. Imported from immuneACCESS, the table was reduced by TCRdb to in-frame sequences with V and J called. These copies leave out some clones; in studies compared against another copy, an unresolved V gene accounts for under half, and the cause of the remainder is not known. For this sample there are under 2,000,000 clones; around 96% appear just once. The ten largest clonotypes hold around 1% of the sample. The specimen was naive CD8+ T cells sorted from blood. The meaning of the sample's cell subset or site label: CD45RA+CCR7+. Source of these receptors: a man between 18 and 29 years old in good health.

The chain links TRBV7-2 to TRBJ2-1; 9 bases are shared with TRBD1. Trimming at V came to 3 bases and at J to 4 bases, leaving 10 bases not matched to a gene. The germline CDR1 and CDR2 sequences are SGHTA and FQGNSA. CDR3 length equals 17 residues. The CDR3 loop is CASSFVLGQGLYNEQFF. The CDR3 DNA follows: TGTGCCAGCAGCTTTGTCCTGGGACAGGGTTTATACAATGAGCAGTTCTTC.

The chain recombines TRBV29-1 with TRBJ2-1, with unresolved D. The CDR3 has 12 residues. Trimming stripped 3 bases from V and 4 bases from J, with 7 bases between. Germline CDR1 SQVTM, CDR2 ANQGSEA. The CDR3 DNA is TGCAGCGTTGATGGCTCGTACAATGAGCAGTTCTTC. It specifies CSVDGSYNEQFF.

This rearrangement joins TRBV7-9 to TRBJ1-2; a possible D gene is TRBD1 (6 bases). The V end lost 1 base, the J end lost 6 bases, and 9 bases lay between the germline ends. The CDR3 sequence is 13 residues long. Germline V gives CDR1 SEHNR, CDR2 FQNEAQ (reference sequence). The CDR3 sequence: CASSLEAGDGYTF. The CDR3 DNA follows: TGTGCCAGCAGCTTAGAGGCAGGGGATGGCTACACCTTC.

The CDR3 nucleotides read TGTGCCAGCAGTTTCGACAGGGGGCTAGACGGCTACACCTTC. Protein sequence: CASSFDRGLDGYTF. The J gene is TRBJ1-2, the V gene TRBV28, with TRBD1 matching 10 bases. The V gene's germline CDR1 is MDHEN and CDR2 SYDVKM. There are 14 residues in the CDR3. Trimming at V came to 3 bases and at J to 8 bases, leaving 6 bases not matched to a gene.

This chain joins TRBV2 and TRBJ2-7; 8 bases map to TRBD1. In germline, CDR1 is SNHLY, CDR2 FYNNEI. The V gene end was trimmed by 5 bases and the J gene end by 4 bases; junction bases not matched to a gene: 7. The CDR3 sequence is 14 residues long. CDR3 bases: TGTGCCAGCAGTTTGGGCAGGGGGCAATACGAGCAGTACTTC. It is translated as CASSLGRGQYEQYF.

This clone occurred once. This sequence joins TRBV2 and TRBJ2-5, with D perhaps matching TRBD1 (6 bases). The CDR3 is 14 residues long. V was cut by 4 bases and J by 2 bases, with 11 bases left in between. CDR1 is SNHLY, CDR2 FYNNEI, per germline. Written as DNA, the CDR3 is TGTGCCAGCAGTGGAGGGACAATTCAAGAGACCCAGTACTTC. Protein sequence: CASSGGTIQETQYF.

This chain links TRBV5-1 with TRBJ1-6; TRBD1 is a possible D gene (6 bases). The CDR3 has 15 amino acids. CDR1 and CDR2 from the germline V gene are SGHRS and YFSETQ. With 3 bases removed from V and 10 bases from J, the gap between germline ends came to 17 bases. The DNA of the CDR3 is TGCGCCAGCAGCTCGGATGGGACATTTGAGTCACCCCTCCACTTT. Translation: CASSSDGTFESPLHF.

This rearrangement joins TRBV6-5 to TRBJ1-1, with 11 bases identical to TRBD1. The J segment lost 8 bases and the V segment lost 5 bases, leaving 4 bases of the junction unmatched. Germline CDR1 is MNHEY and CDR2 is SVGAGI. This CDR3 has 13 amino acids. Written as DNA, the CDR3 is TGTGCCAGCAGTCTCGGGACAGGGGGAGAAGCTTTCTTT. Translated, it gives CASSLGTGGEAFF.

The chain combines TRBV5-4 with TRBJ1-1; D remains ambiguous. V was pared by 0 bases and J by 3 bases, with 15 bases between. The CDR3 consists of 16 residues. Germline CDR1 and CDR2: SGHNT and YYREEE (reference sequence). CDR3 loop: CASSLDKEIGDTEAFF. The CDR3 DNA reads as TGTGCCAGCAGCTTGGACAAAGAGATTGGGGACACTGAAGCTTTCTTT.

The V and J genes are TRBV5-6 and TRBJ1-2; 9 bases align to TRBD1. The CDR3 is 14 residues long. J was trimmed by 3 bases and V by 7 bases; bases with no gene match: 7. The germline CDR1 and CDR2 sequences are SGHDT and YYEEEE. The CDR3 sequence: CASLTGGPHYGYTF. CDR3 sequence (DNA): TGTGCCAGCCTTACAGGGGGCCCTCACTATGGCTACACCTTC.

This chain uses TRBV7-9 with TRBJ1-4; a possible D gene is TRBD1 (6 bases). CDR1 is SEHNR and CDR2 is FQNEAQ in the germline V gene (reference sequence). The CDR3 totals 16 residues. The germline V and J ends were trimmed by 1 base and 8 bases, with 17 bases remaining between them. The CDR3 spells CASSLGITGAGEKLFF. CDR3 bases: TGTGCCAGCAGCTTAGGAATTACGGGGGCCGGGGAAAAACTGTTTTTT. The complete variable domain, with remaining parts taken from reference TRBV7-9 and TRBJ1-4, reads DTGVSQNPRHKITKRGQNVTFRCDPISEHNRLYWYRQTLGQGPEFLTYFQNEAQLEKSRLLSDRFSAERPKGSFSTLEIQRTEQGDSAMYLCASSLGITGAGEKLFFGSGTQLSVL.

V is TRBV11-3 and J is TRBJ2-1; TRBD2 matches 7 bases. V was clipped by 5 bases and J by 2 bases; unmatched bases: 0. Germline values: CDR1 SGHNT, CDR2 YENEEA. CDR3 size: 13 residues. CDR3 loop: CASSGGAYNEQFF. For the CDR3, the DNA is TGTGCCAGCAGCGGGGGGGCCTACAATGAGCAGTTCTTC. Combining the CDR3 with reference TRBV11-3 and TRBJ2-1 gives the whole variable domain EAGVVQSPRYKIIEKKQPVAFWCNPISGHNTLYWYLQNLGQGPELLIRYENEEAVDDSQLPKDRFSAERLKGVDSTLKIQPAELGDSAVYLCASSGGAYNEQFFGPGTRLTVL.

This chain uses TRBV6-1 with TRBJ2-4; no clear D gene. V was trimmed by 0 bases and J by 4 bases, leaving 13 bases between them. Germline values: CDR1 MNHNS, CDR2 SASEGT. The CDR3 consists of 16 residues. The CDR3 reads CASSEAPTEYKNIQYF. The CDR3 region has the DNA TGTGCCAGCAGTGAAGCCCCGACGGAATATAAAAACATTCAGTACTTC.

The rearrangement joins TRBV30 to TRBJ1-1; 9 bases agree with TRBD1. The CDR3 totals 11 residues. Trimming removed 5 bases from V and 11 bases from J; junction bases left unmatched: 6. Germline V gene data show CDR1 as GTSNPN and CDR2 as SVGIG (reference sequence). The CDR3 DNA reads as TGTGCCTGGGACCACAGGGGGCATGCTTTCTTT. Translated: CAWDHRGHAFF. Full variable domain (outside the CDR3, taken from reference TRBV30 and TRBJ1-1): SQTIHQWPATLVQPVGSPLSLECTVEGTSNPNLYWYRQAAGRGLQLLFYSVGIGQISSEVPQNLSASRPQDRQFILSSKKLLLSDSGFYLCAWDHRGHAFFGQGTRLTVV.

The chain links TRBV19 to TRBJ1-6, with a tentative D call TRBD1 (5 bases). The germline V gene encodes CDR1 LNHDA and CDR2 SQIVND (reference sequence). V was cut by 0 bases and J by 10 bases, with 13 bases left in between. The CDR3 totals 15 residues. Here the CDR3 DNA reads TGTGCCAGTAGTATAGATGCCAGGGAAGACTCACCCCTCCACTTT. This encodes CASSIDAREDSPLHF.

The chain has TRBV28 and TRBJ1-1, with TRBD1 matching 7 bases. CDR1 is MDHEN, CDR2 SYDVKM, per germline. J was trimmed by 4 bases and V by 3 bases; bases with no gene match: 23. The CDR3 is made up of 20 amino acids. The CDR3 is CASSFEGALTYRQRGTEAFF. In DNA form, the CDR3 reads TGTGCCAGCAGTTTTGAGGGGGCCTTAACCTATCGACAGAGGGGCACTGAAGCTTTCTTT. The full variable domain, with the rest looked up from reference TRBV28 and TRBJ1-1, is DVKVTQSSRYLVKRTGEKVFLECVQDMDHENMFWYRQDPGLGLRLIYFSYDVKMKEKGDIPEGYSVSREKKERFSLILESASTNQTSMYLCASSFEGALTYRQRGTEAFFGQGTRLTVV.

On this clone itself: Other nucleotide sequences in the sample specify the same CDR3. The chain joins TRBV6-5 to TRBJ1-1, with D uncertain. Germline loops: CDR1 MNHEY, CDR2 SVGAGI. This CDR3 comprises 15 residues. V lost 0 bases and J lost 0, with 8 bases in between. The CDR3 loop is CASSYSPDLNTEAFF. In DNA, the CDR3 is TGTGCCAGCAGTTACTCGCCAGACCTGAACACTGAAGCTTTCTTT.

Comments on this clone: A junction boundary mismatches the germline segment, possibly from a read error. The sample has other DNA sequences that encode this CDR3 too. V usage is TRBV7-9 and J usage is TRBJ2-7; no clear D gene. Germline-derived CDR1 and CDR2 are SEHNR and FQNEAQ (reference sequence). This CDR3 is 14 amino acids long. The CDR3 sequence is CASSQGYPSYEQYF. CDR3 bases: TGCGCCAGCAGCCAAGGCTATCCTTCCTACGAGCAGTACTTC. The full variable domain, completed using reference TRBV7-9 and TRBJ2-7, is DTGVSQNPRHKITKRGQNVTFRCDPISEHNRLYWYRQTLGQGPEFLTYFQNEAQLEKSRLLSDRFSAERPKGSFSTLEIQRTEQGDSAMYLCASSQGYPSYEQYFGPGTRLTVT.

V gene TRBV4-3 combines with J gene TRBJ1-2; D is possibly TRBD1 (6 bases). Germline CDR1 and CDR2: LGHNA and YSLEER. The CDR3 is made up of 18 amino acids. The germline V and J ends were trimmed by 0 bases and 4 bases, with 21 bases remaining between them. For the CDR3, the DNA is TGCGCCAGCAGCCAAGATCACGAGACAGGCACCGCGCCCTATGGCTACACCTTC. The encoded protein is CASSQDHETGTAPYGYTF.

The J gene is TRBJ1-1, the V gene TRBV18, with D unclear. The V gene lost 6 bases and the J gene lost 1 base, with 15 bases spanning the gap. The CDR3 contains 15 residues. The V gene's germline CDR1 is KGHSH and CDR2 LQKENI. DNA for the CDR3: TGTGCCAGCTCGCCGATGTTAAGCCAGAACACTGAAGCTTTCTTT. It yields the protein CASSPMLSQNTEAFF.

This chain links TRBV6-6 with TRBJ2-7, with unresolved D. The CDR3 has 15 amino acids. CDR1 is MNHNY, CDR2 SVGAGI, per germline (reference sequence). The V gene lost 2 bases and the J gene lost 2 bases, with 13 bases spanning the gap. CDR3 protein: CASSYGYGLAYEQYF. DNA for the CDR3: TGTGCCAGCAGTTACGGTTACGGGTTGGCCTACGAGCAGTACTTC.

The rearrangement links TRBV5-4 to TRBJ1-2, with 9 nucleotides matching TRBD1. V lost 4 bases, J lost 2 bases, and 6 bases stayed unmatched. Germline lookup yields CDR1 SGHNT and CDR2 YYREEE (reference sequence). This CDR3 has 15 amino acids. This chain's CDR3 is CASSNGQGTNYGYTF. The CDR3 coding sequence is TGTGCCAGCAGCAACGGACAGGGGACCAACTATGGCTACACCTTC.

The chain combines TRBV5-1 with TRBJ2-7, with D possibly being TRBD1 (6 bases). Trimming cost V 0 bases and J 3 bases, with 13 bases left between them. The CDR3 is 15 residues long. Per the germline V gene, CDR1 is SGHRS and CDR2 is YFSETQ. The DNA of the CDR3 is TGCGCCAGCAGCTTGGCACAGGGAATGTACTACGAGCAGTACTTC. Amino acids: CASSLAQGMYYEQYF.

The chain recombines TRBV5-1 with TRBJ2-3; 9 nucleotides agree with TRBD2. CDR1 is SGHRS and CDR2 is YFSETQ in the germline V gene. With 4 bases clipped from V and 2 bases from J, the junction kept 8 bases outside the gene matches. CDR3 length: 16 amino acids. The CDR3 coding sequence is TGCGCCAGCAGCCCTGGCCTAGCGGGGACCACAGATACGCAGTATTTT. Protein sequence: CASSPGLAGTTDTQYF.

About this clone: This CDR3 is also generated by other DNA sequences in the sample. CDR3 loop: CASSEDSSYEQYF. The CDR3 DNA follows: TGTGCCAGCAGTGAAGACTCATCCTACGAGCAGTACTTC. The chain recombines TRBV6-1 with TRBJ2-7; D uncertain. Trimming took 1 base from V and 1 from J, leaving 5 bases between them. Germline assignment: CDR1 MNHNS and CDR2 SASEGT. The CDR3 sequence is 13 residues long.